This TCR beta chain was obtained from a study of blood T cell repertoires in COVID-19. Study summary: COVID-19 samples collected from the United States, Italy and Spain covered acute and convalescent phases. PBMCs, B-cell-depleted T cells, or T cells were the source of the cDNA or gDNA that made up the material.

Original processing notes: It was from reference gene primer amplification that nucleated cell counts were estimated. The protocol was immunoSEQ multiplex PCR, while the TCRdb copy is restricted to in-frame clones and leaves out a portion. That table supplies the V and J calls and clone size; D and trimming were determined from the DNA. This table has roughly 200,000 clones, 70% to 90% appearing once. The specimen sequenced was peripheral blood. The sequence derives from a man aged 60 to 69 with acute or convalescent COVID-19.

The CDR3, as DNA: TGTGCCAGTAGTACACGGGACAGTAGTTTCAATCAGCCCCAGCATTTT. This sequence encodes CASSTRDSSFNQPQHF. The chain employs TRBV19 and TRBJ1-5, with 7 bases matching TRBD1. The CDR3 extends over 16 amino acids. V dropped 4 bases and J dropped 3; count of bases not matched to a gene: 9. The germline gives CDR1 LNHDA, CDR2 SQIVND (reference sequence).